This TCR beta chain was recovered during a study of technical replicates of blood from a few donors. The CDR3 has 15 amino acids. Germline CDR1 MNHNS, CDR2 SASEGT. The junction had 9 bases not matched to a gene; V was cut back by 8 bases and J by 3 bases. The assay was immunoSEQ multiplex PCR, and TCRdb's table has in-frame clones only and misses some. Among fewer than 90,000 clones, 80% to 95% were seen once, and the ten largest hold around 0.42%. This chain links TRBV6-1 with TRBJ2-7; 11 nucleotides line up with TRBD2. Material: T cells isolated from PBMCs. This sequence was found in a human donor in good health. This CDR3 reads CASESLAGGVYEQYF. In DNA, the CDR3 is TGTGCCAGCGAGTCCCTAGCGGGAGGAGTCTACGAGCAGTACTTC.